This T cell receptor beta chain came from a study of CD8 T cells in ankylosing spondylitis. In this sample, this clonotype turned up a few times. Its antigen is currently unknown. Germline V gene sequence: CDR1 ENHRY, CDR2 SYGVKD. Deletions cut 0 bases from V and 4 bases from J, with 11 bases between. The CDR3 consists of 15 residues. A quantitative 5'-RACE method, one with molecular barcodes, was used to make TCR beta libraries. TCRdb itself ran the 5' RACE reads through MiXCR, one entry per CDR3 protein. The table shows approximately 260,000 distinct CDR3 sequences, with 15% to 20% occurring only once. General study results and limits: In synovial fluid and blood from reactive arthritis, some motif variants were previously reported. In ankylosing spondylitis blood, a motif of seven to nine highly homologous TCR beta variants appeared characteristic.

The chain has TRBV10-3 and TRBJ2-3; D assignment may be TRBD1 or TRBD2 (5 bases each). The sample consisted of blood, either unsorted or a sorted T cell fraction (not recorded which). The TCR sequence derives from a male donor with ankylosing spondylitis or in good health (not recorded which). CDR3 region: CAISESTGAPDTQYF. CDR3 sequence (DNA): TGTGCCATCAGTGAGTCCACCGGGGCCCCAGATACGCAGTATTTT.